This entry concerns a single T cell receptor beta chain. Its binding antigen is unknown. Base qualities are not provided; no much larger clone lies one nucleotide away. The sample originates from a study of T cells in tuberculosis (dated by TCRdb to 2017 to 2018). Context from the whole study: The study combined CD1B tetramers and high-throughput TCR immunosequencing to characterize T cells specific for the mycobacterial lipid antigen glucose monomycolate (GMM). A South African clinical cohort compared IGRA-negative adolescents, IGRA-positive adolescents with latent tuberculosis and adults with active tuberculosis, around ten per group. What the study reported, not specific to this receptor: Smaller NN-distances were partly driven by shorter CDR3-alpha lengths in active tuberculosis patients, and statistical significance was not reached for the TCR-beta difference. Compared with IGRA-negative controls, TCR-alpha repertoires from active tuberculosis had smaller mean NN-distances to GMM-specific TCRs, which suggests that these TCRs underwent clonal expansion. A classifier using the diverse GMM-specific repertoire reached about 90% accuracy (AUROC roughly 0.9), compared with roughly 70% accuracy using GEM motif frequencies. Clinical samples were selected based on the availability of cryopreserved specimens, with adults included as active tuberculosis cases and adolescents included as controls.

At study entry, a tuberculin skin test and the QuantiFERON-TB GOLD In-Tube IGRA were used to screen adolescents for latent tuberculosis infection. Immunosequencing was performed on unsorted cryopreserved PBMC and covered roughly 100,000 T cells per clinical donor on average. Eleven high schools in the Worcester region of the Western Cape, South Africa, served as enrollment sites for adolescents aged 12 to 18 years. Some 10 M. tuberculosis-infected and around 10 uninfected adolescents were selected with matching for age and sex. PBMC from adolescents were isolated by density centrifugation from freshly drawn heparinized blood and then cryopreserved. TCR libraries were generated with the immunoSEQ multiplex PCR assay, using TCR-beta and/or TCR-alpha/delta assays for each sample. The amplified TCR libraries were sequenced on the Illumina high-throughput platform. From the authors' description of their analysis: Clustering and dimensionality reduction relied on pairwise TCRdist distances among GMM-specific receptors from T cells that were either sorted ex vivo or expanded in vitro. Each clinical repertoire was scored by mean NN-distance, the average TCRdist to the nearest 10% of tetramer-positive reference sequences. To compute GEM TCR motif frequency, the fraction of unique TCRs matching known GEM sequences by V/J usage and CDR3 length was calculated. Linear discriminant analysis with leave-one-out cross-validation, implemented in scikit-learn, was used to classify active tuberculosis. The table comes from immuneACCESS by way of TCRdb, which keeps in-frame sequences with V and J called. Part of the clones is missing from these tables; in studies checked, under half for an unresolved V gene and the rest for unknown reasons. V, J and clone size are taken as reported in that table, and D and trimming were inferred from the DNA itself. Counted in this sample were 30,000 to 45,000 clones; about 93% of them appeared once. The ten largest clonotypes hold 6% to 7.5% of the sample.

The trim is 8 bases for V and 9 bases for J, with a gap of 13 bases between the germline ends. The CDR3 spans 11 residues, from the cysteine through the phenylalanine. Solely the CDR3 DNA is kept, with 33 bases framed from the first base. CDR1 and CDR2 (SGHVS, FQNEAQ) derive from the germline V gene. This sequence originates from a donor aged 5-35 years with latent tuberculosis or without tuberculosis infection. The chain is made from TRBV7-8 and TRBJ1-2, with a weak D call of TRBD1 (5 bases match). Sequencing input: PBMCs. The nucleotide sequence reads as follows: TGTGCCAGCTATTTCCAGGGAAGCTACACCTTC. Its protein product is CASYFQGSYTF.